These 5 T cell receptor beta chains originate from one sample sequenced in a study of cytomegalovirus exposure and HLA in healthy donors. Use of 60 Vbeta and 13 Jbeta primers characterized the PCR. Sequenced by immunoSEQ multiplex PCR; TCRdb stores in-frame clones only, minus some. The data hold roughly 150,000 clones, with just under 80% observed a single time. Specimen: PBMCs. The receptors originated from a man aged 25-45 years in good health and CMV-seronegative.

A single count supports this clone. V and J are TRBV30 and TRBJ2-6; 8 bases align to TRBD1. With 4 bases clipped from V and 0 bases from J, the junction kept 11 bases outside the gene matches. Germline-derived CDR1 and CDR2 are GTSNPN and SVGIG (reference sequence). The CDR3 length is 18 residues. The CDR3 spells CAWIRGRVWGSGANVLTF. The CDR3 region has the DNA TGTGCCTGGATCAGGGGGCGAGTGTGGGGCTCTGGGGCCAACGTCCTGACTTTC.

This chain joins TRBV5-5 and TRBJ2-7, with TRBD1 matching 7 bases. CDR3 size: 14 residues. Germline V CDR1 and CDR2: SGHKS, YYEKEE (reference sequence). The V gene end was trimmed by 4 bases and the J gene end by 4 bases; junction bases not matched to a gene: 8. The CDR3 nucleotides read TGTGCCAGCAGCCCGGACAGGACACCTTACGAGCAGTACTTC. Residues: CASSPDRTPYEQYF.

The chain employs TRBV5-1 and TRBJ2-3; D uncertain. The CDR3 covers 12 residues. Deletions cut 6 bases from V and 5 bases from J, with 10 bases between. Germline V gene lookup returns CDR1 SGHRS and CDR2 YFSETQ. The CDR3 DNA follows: TGCGCCAGCACTTTAGCCGGAGATACGCAGTATTTT. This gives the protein CASTLAGDTQYF.

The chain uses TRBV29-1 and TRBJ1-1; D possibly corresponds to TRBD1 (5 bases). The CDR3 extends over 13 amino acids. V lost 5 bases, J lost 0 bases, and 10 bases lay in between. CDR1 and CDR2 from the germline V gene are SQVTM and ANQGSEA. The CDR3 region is CSVRTLLNTEAFF. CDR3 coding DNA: TGCAGCGTTCGGACACTCTTGAACACTGAAGCTTTCTTT.

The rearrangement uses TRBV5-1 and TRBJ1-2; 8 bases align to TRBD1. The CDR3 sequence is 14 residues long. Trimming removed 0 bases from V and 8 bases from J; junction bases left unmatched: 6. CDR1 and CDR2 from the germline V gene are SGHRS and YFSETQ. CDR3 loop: CASSLGTGFHGYTF. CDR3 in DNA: TGCGCCAGCAGCTTGGGGACAGGGTTTCACGGCTACACCTTC.